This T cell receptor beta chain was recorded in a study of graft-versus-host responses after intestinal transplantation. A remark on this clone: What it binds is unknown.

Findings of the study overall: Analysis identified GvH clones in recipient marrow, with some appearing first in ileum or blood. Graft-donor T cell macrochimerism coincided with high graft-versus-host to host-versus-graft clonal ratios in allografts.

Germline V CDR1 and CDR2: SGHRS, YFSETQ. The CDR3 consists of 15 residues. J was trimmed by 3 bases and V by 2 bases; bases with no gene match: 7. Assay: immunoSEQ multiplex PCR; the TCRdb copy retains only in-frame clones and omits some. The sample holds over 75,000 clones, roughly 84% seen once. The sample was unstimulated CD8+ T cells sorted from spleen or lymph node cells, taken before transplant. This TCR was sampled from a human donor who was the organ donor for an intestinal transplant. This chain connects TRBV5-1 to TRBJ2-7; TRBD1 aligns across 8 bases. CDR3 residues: CASSLGTGGSYEQYF. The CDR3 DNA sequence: TGCGCCAGCAGCTTAGGGACAGGAGGGAGCTACGAGCAGTACTTC.